The TCR beta chain under discussion was sequenced for a study of T cells in Graves' hyperthyroidism and ophthalmopathy. This clonotype was seen at least ten times. The CDR3 consists of 16 residues. Losses at the gene ends were 4 bases for V and 0 bases for J; bases not matched to a gene: 9. CDR1 and CDR2 from the germline V gene are SGHRS and YFSETQ. TCR beta CDR3 region amplification was performed from RNA transcripts. First-round RT-PCR of the TCR CDR3 relied on the HTBI primer set. MiXCR, run by TCRdb on the multiplex PCR reads, gives a single entry per CDR3 protein. Among about 420,000 distinct CDR3 sequences listed, about a sixth were seen once.

The source is a woman under 30 with Graves' hyperthyroidism. The chain recombines TRBV5-1 with TRBJ1-1; 7 positions match TRBD1. Sequenced input: blood. The CDR3 protein is CASSKGQASVNTEAFF. CDR3 bases: TGCGCCAGCAGCAAAGGACAGGCTTCAGTGAACACTGAAGCTTTCTTT.